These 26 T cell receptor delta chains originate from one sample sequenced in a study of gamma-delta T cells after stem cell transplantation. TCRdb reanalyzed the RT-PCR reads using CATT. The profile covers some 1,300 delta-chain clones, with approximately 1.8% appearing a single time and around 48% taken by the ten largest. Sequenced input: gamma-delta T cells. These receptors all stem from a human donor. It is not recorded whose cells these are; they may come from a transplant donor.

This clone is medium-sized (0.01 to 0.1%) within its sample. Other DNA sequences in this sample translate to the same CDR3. CDR3 DNA sequence: TGTGCCTGTGACATCCTTAGTACTGGGGGATCGAACACCGATAAACTCATCTTT. Translated, it gives CACDILSTGGSNTDKLIF. The J gene is TRDJ1, the V gene TRDV2, with 10 bases that match TRDD3. From germline, CDR1 is GEAIGNYY and CDR2 EKD. The CDR3 has 18 amino acids. V trimming: 2 bases; J trimming: 0 bases; junction bases outside the gene matches: 11.

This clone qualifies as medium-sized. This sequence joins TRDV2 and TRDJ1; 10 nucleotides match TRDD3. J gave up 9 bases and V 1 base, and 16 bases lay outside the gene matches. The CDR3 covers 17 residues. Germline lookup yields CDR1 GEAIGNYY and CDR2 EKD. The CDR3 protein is CACDTVEVGDTSSELIF. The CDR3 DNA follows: TGTGCCTGTGACACGGTGGAGGTGGGGGATACCTCGTCGGAACTCATCTTT.

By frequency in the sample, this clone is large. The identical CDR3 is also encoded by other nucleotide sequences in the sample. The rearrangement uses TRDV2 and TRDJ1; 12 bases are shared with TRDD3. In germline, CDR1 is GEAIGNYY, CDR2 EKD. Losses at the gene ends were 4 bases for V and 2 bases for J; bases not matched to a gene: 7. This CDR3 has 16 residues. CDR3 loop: CACDLLGDTQTDKLIF. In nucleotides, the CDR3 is TGTGCCTGTGATTTACTGGGGGATACTCAGACCGATAAACTCATCTTT.

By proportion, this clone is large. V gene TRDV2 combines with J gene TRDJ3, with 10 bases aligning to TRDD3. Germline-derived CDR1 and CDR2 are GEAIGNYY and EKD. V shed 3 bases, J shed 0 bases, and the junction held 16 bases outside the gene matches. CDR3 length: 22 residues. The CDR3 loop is CACDPIVLGDSQSSWDTRQMFF. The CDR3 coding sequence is TGTGCCTGTGACCCAATTGTACTGGGGGATTCCCAGAGCTCCTGGGACACCCGACAGATGTTTTTC.

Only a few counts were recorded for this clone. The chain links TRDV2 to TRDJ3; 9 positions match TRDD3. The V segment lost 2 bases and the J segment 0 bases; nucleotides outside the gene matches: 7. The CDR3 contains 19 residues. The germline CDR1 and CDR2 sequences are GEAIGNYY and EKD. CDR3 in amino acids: CACDRVLGDTSWDTRQMFF. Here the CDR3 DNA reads TGTGCCTGTGACAGAGTACTGGGGGACACCTCCTGGGACACCCGACAGATGTTTTTC.

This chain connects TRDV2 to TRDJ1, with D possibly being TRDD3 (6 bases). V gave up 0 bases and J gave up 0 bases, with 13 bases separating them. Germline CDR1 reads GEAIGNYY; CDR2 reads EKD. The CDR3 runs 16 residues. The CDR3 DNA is TGTGCCTGTGACACCGTGGGGGCCCCACACACCGATAAACTCATCTTT. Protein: CACDTVGAPHTDKLIF.

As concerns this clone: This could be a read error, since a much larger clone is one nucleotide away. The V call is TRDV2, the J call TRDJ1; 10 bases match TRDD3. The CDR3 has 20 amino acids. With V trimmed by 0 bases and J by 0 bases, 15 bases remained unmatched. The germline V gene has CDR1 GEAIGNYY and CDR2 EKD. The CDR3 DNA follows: TGTGCCTGTGACACCATCAGCAAGATACTGGGGGATTCGTACACCGATAAACTCATCTTT. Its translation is CACDTISKILGDSYTDKLIF.

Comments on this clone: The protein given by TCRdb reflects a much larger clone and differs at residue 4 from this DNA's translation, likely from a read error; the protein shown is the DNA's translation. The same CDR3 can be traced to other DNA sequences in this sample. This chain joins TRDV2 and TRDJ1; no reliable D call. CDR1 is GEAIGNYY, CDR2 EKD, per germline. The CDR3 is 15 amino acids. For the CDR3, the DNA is TGTGCCTGTGGCACCGTTAGGAAACGGGGCGATAAACTCATCTTT. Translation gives CACGTVRKRGDKLIF.

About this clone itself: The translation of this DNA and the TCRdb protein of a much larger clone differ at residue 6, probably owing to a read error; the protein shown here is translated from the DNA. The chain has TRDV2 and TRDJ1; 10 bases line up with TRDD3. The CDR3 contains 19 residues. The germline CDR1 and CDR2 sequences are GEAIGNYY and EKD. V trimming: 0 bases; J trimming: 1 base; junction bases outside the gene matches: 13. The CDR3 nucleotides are TGTGCCTGTGACACCATCCGGGGGATACGCGATATGTCCACCGATAAACTCATCTTT. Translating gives CACDTIRGIRDMSTDKLIF.

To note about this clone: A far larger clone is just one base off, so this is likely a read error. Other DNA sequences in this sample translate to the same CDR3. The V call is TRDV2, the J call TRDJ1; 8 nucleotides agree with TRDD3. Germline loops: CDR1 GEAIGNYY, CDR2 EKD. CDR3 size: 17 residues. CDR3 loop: CACDTVSGGPITDKLIF. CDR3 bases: TGTGCCTGCGACACCGTCTCTGGGGGACCCATAACCGATAAACTCATCTTT.

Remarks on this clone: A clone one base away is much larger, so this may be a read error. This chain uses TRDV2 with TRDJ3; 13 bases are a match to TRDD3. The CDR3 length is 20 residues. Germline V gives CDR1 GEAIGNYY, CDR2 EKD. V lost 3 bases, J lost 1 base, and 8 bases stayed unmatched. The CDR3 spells CACDSILGDTRSWDTRQMFF. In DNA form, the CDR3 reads TGTGCCTGTGACTCTATACTGGGGGATACGCGGTCCTGGGACACCCGACAGATGTTTTTC.

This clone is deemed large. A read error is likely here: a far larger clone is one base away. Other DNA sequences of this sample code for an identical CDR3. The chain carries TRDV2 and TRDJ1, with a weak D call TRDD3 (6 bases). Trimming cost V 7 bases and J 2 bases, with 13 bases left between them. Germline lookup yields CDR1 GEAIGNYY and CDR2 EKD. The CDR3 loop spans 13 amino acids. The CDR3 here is CACFRIQTDKLIF. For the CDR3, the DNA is TGTGCCTGCTTCCGGATACAGACCGATAAACTCATCTTT.

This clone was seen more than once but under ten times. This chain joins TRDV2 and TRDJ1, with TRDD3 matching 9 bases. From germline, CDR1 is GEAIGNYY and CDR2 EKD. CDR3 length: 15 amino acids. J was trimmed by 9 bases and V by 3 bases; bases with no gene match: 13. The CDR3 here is CACDVMGDKGEELIF. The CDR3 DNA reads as TGTGCCTGTGACGTGATGGGGGATAAGGGGGAAGAACTCATCTTT.

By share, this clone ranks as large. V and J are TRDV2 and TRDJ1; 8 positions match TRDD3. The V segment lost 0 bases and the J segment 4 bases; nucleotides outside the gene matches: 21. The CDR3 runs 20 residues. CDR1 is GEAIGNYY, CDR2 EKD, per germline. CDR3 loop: CACDTVPTSPGGPQSDKLIF. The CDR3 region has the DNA TGTGCCTGTGACACCGTCCCTACCTCTCCTGGGGGACCACAGAGCGATAAACTCATCTTT.

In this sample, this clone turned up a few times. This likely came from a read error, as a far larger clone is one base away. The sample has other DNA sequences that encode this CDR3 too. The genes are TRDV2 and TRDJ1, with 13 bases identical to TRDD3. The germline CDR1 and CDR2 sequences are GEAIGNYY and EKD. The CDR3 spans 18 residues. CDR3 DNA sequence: TGCGCCTGTGACCTACTGGGGGATACGCGAGGTGACACCGATAAACTCATCTTT. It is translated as CACDLLGDTRGDTDKLIF.

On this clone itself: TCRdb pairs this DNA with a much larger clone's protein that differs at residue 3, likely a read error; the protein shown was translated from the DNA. Here the CDR3 reads CARDTVVNTDKLIF. In DNA, the CDR3 is TGTGCCCGTGACACCGTTGTTAACACCGATAAACTCATCTTT. The chain uses TRDV2 and TRDJ1, with no clear D. The CDR3 extends over 14 amino acids. Germline V gene lookup returns CDR1 GEAIGNYY and CDR2 EKD.

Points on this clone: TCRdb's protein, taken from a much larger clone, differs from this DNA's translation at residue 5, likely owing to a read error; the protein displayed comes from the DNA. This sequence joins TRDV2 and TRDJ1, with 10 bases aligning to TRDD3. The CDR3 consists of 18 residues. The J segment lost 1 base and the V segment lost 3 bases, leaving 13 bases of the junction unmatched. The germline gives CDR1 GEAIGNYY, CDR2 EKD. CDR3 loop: CACDLVLGDPASTDKLIF. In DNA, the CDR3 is TGTGCCTGTGACTTAGTACTGGGGGATCCTGCATCCACCGATAAACTCATCTTT.

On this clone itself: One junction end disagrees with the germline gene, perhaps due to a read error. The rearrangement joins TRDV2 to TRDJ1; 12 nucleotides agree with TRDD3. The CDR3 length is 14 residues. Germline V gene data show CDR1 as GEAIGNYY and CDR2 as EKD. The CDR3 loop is CACDRLGDTDKPIF. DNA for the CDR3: TGTGCCTGTGATCGACTGGGGGATACCGATAAACCCATCTTT.

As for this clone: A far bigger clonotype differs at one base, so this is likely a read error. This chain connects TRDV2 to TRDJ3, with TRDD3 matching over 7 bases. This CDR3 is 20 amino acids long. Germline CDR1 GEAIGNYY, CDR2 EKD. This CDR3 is CARDTNWGTTASWDTRQMFF. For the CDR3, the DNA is TGTGCCCGTGACACTAATTGGGGGACCACGGCCTCCTGGGACACCCGACAGATGTTTTTC.

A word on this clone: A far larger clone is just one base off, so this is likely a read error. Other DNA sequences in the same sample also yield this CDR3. The CDR3 protein is CACDSVLGDPASTDKLIF. In DNA, the CDR3 is TGTGCCTGTGACTCAGTACTGGGGGATCCTGCATCCACCGATAAACTCATATTT. The chain uses TRDV2 and TRDJ1, with TRDD3 identical over 10 bases. The CDR3 length is 18 residues. Germline V gives CDR1 GEAIGNYY, CDR2 EKD.

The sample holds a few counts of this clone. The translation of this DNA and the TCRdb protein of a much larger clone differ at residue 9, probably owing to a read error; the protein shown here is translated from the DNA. Written as DNA, the CDR3 is TGTGCCTGTGACATCCTACTGGGGTATACGAGGACCGATAAACTCATCTTT. Translation: CACDILLGYTRTDKLIF. The J gene is TRDJ1, the V gene TRDV2; weak D call: TRDD3 (7 bases). The CDR3 is 17 residues long. Germline CDR1 is GEAIGNYY and CDR2 is EKD. Trimming took 2 bases from V and 2 from J, leaving 20 bases between them.

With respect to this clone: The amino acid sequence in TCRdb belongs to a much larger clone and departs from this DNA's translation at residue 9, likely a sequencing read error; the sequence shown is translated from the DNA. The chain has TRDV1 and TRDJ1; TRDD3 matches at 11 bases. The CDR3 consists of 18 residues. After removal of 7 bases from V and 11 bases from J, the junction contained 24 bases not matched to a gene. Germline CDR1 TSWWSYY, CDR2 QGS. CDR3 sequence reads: CALVGYSVGWGIRSELIF. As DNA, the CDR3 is TGTGCTCTTGTGGGCTACAGCGTAGGATGGGGGATACGAAGCGAGCTCATCTTT.

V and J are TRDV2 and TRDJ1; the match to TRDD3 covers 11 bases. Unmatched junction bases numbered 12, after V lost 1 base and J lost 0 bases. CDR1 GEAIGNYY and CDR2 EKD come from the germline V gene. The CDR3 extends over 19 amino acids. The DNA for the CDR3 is TGTGCCTGTGACACTGTTACTGGGGGATATTCTTCGTACACCGATAAACTCATCTTT. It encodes CACDTVTGGYSSYTDKLIF.

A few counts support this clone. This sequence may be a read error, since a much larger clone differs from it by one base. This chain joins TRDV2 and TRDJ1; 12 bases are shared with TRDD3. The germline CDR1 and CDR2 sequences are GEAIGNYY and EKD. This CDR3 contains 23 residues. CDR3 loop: CARDTVSNPTVLGDTQYTDKLIF. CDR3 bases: TGTGCCCGTGACACCGTCAGTAATCCTACAGTACTGGGGGATACCCAGTACACCGATAAACTCATCTTT.

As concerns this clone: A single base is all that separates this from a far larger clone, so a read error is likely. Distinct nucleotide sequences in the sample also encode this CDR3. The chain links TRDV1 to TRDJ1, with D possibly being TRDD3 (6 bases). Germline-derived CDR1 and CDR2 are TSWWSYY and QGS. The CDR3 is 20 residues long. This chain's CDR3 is CALGELSRGFWGQYTDKLIF. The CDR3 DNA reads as TGTGCTCTTGGGGAACTCTCCCGCGGCTTTTGGGGGCAGTACACCGACAAACTCATCTTT.

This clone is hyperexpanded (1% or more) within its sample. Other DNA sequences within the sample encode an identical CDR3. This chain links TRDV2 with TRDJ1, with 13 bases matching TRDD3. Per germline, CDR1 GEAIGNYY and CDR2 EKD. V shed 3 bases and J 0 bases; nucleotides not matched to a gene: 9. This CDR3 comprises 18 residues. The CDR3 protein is CACDLLGDTRGDTDKLIF. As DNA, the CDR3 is TGTGCCTGTGACCTACTGGGGGATACGCGAGGTGACACCGATAAACTCATCTTT.